This paragraph reports one TCR beta chain. Original processing notes: Cell counts per sample came from amplifying reference gene primers. Data came from immunoSEQ multiplex PCR; TCRdb stores just in-frame clones and leaves some out. The V and J calls and clone size come from that table; D and trimming were worked out from the DNA. The sample lists approximately 450,000 clones; roughly 90% were seen once. This specimen belongs to a study of blood T cell repertoires in COVID-19. At the level of the study: The United States, Italy and Spain provided the acute and convalescent COVID-19 samples. Sources were T cells, B-cell-depleted T cells, or PBMCs; the material itself was cDNA or gDNA.

CDR3 length: 14 residues. Deletions cut 1 base from V and 4 bases from J, with 9 bases between. Germline V CDR1 and CDR2: SGHDT, YYEEEE. The sample comprised peripheral blood. The sequence came from a woman aged 25 to 39 with acute or convalescent COVID-19. This sequence joins TRBV5-6 and TRBJ1-3; weak D call: TRBD1 (5 bases). CDR3: CASSLYDRGNTIYF. The CDR3, as DNA: TGTGCCAGCAGCTTGTATGACAGAGGAAACACCATATATTTT.